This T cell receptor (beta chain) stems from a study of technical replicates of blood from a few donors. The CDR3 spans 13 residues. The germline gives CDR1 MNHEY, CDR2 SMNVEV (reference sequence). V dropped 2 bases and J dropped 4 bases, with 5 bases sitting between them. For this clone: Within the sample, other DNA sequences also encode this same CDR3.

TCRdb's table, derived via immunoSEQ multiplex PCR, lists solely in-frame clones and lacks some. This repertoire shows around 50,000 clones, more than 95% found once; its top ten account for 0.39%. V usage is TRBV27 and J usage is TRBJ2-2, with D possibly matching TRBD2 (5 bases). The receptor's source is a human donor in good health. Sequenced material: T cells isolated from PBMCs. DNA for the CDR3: TGTGCCAGCAGTTTAGGACTCACCGGGGAGCTGTTTTTT. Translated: CASSLGLTGELFF.